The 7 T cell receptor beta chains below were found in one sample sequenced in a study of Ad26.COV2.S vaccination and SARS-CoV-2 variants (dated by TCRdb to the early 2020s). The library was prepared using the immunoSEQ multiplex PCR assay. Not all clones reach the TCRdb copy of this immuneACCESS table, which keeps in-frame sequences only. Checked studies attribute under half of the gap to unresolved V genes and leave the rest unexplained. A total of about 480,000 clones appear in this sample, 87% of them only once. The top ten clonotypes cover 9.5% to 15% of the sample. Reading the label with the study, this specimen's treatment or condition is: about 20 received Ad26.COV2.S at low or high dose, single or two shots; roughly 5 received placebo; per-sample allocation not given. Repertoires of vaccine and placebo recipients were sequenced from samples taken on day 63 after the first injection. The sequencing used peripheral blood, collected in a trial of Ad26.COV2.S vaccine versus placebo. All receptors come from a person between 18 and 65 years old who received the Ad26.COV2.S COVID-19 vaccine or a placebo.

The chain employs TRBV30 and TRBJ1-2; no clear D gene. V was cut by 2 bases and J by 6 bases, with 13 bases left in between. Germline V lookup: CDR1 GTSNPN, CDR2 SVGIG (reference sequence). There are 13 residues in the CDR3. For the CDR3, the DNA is TGTGCCTGGAGTCACCGGGCCGATAATGGCTACACCTTC. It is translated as CAWSHRADNGYTF.

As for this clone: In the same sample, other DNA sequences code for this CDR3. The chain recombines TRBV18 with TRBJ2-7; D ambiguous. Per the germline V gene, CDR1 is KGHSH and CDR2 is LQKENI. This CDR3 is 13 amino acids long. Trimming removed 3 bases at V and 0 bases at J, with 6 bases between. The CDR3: CASSPASSYEQYF. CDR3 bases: TGTGCCAGCTCACCGGCCAGCTCCTACGAGCAGTACTTC.

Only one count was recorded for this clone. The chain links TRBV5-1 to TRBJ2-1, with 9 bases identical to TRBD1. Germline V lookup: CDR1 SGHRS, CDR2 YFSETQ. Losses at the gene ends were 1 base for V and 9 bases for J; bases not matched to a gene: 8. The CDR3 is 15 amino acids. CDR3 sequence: CASSLTGGLSPEQFF. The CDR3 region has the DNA TGCGCCAGCAGCTTGACAGGGGGCCTTAGCCCTGAGCAGTTCTTC.

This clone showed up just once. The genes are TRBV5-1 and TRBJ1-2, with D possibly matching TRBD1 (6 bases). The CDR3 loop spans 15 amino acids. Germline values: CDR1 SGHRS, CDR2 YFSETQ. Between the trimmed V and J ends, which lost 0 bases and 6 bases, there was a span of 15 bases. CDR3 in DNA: TGCGCCAGCAGCTTGGTCAGGGGACAAGGGGATGGCTACACCTTC. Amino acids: CASSLVRGQGDGYTF.

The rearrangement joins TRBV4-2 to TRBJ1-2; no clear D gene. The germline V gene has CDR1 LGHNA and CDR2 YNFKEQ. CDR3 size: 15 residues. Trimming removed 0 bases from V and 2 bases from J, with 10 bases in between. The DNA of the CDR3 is TGTGCCAGCAGCCAAGATGTAGGGAACAACTATGGCTACACCTTC. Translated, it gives CASSQDVGNNYGYTF.

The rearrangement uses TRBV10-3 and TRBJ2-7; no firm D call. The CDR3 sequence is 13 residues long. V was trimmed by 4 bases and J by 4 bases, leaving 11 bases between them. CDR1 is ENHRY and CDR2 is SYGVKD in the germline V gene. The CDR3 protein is CAISAGPSYEQYF. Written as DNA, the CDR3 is TGTGCCATCAGTGCCGGGCCCTCATACGAGCAGTACTTC.

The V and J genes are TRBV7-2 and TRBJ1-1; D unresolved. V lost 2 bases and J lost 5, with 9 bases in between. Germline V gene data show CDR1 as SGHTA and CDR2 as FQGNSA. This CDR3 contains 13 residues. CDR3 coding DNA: TGTGCCAGCAGCTTATCAGGACTGACTGAAGCTTTCTTT. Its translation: CASSLSGLTEAFF.